One sample yielded the 24 T cell receptor beta chains listed below, sequenced in a study of OX40 agonist ivuxolimab in advanced cancers. Produced via immunoSEQ multiplex PCR; TCRdb's table is partial and in-frame only. The sample holds tens of thousands of clones, 85% to 90% seen once. The input for sequencing was CD4+ or CD8+ T cells sorted from blood, taken in a trial of the OX40 agonist ivuxolimab. These receptors all stem from an adult with an advanced solid tumor such as melanoma, head and neck, liver or kidney cancer.

This sequence joins TRBV4-1 and TRBJ1-1; D is uncertain. CDR1 MGHRA and CDR2 YSYEKL come from the germline V gene. This CDR3 region has 15 residues. Trimming removed 1 base from V and 1 base from J, with 10 bases in between. The CDR3 reads CASSQVRLPNTEAFF. In DNA form, the CDR3 reads TGCGCCAGCAGCCAAGTTAGGCTACCGAACACTGAAGCTTTCTTT.

The chain couples TRBV27 to TRBJ1-1, with D possibly TRBD1 on 5 matching bases. V lost 5 bases and J lost 7, with 14 bases in between. Germline CDR1 is MNHEY and CDR2 is SMNVEV (reference sequence). The CDR3 totals 13 residues. The CDR3 sequence: CASSTFRQREAFF. The CDR3 DNA reads TGTGCCAGCAGTACATTTAGACAGCGTGAAGCTTTCTTT.

This clone was seen a handful of times. The chain uses TRBV4-2 and TRBJ1-2, with 8 bases fitting TRBD1. The germline gives CDR1 LGHNA, CDR2 YNFKEQ. V gave up 6 bases and J gave up 7 bases; unmatched junction bases: 13. This CDR3 spans 15 amino acids. CDR3 nucleotides: TGTGCCAGCAGTCCTATGACAGGGGCCTCCCCTGGCTACACCTTC. Encoded protein: CASSPMTGASPGYTF.

This chain joins TRBV6-7 and TRBJ1-6; no clear D. TRBV6-7 is an open reading frame, and its role is uncertain. The V gene lost 8 bases and the J gene lost 5 bases, with 22 bases spanning the gap. CDR3 size: 17 residues. Written as DNA, the CDR3 is TGTGCCAGCCTGCCGGTTTCTGGTATGTGGGATAATTCACCCCTCCACTTT. It specifies CASLPVSGMWDNSPLHF.

The chain uses TRBV7-8 and TRBJ2-5; 12 nucleotides align to TRBD2. Trimming at V came to 5 bases and at J to 2 bases, leaving 12 bases not matched to a gene. CDR1 is SGHVS, CDR2 FQNEAQ, per germline. This CDR3 has 18 residues. CDR3 residues: CASSPKLTSGGPQETQYF. The CDR3 bases are TGTGCCAGCAGCCCGAAGCTGACTAGCGGGGGTCCTCAAGAGACCCAGTACTTC.

The chain's CDR3 is CASSRDWGTEAFF. CDR3 DNA: TGTGCCAGCAGCCGGGACTGGGGCACTGAAGCTTTCTTT. The rearrangement uses TRBV5-4 and TRBJ1-1; D is perhaps TRBD1 (5 bases). Germline assignment: CDR1 SGHNT and CDR2 YYREEE (reference sequence). The CDR3 is 13 amino acids. The ends were cut back, 4 bases at V and 4 bases at J, with 11 bases in the middle.

V and J are TRBV7-9 and TRBJ2-6, with a tentative D call TRBD2 (6 bases). This CDR3 spans 14 amino acids. Germline CDR1 SEHNR, CDR2 FQNEAQ (reference sequence). The V and J ends lost 1 base and 9 bases respectively, with 10 bases between them. For the CDR3, the DNA is TGTGCCAGCAGCTTAGGGGGGGTGGACAACGTCCTGACTTTC. Its protein product is CASSLGGVDNVLTF.

Only a few counts were recorded for this clone. The chain links TRBV4-1 to TRBJ1-2, with 8 bases identical to TRBD1. Germline V gene data show CDR1 as MGHRA and CDR2 as YSYEKL. The CDR3 is 17 residues long. V was pared by 4 bases and J by 5 bases, with 15 bases of the junction left unmatched. CDR3 region: CASSLGGRGRVGYGYTF. The CDR3, as DNA: TGCGCCAGCAGCCTCGGGGGCAGGGGGCGCGTTGGTTATGGCTACACCTTC.

V usage is TRBV19 and J usage is TRBJ1-6; TRBD1 is a possible D gene (6 bases). Trimming cost V 3 bases and J 7 bases, with 10 bases left between them. CDR1 is LNHDA and CDR2 is SQIVND in the germline V gene (reference sequence). The CDR3 length is 14 residues. The CDR3 loop is CASSISGANSPLHF. The CDR3, as DNA: TGTGCCAGTAGTATTTCGGGGGCCAATTCACCCCTCCACTTT.

The chain is built from TRBV18 and TRBJ2-2, with 13 bases lining up with TRBD2. There are 19 residues in the CDR3. The trim removed 3 bases at V and 0 bases at J, leaving 7 bases unmatched. The V gene's germline CDR1 is KGHSH and CDR2 LQKENI. The CDR3 DNA reads as TGTGCCAGCTCACCGCAGGGACTAGCGGGGACCTCGAACACCGGGGAGCTGTTTTTT. Encoded protein: CASSPQGLAGTSNTGELFF.

The chain uses TRBV19 and TRBJ2-4; 11 bases are shared with TRBD2. Per germline, CDR1 LNHDA and CDR2 SQIVND (reference sequence). The V segment lost 7 bases and the J segment 1 base; nucleotides outside the gene matches: 12. This CDR3 is built from 18 residues. CDR3 bases: TGTGCCAGTACCAACAGGCTAGCGGGGGGTAACGCCAAAAACATTCAGTACTTC. It encodes CASTNRLAGGNAKNIQYF.

The chain combines TRBV6-1 with TRBJ2-7; D possibly corresponds to TRBD2 (7 bases). Deletions cut 7 bases from V and 6 bases from J, with 16 bases between. From germline, CDR1 is MNHNS and CDR2 SASEGT. The CDR3 has 13 amino acids. The CDR3 reads CASNGGRLGEQYF. The CDR3 nucleotides are TGTGCCAGCAACGGGGGGCGGCTTGGCGAGCAGTACTTC.

The genes are TRBV19 and TRBJ1-5; the D is unclear. Germline assignment: CDR1 LNHDA and CDR2 SQIVND (reference sequence). This CDR3 region has 14 residues. The V gene lost 4 bases and the J gene lost 2 bases, with 9 bases spanning the gap. The CDR3 DNA sequence: TGTGCCAGTAGTACAACAGCAGGCAATCAGCCCCAGCATTTT. It yields the protein CASSTTAGNQPQHF.

The rearrangement joins TRBV6-5 to TRBJ2-7, with D perhaps TRBD1 (5 bases). This CDR3 is 16 amino acids long. Trimming took 2 bases from V and 2 from J, leaving 16 bases between them. Germline CDR1 MNHEY, CDR2 SVGAGI. CDR3 DNA: TGTGCCAGCAGTTACGCAGTGCAGGGTCCGACCTACGAGCAGTACTTC. It yields the protein CASSYAVQGPTYEQYF.

The CDR3: CASSPRGRNNSPLHF. The CDR3 DNA reads TGTGCCAGCTCACCAAGGGGCAGAAATAATTCACCCCTCCACTTT. The chain is built from TRBV18 and TRBJ1-6; D is perhaps TRBD1 (5 bases). Per germline, CDR1 KGHSH and CDR2 LQKENI. The length of the CDR3 is 15 residues. V was pared by 2 bases and J by 5 bases, with 10 bases between.

This rearrangement joins TRBV18 to TRBJ1-2; TRBD1 matches 7 bases. Trimming took 3 bases from V and 2 from J; bases not matched to a gene: 3. CDR3 length equals 14 residues. CDR1 is KGHSH, CDR2 LQKENI, per germline. This CDR3 is CASSPTTGNYGYTF. Here the CDR3 DNA reads TGTGCCAGCTCACCGACGACAGGGAACTATGGCTACACCTTC.

The chain joins TRBV11-2 to TRBJ2-5, with TRBD1 as a possible D gene (6 bases). The V and J ends lost 11 bases and 6 bases respectively, with 16 bases between them. The CDR3 has 12 amino acids. Germline V gene sequence: CDR1 SGHAT, CDR2 FQNNGV. The CDR3 DNA sequence: TGTGCCGGGGGCAGGAGTGGGAAGACCCAGTACTTC. This codes for CAGGRSGKTQYF.

The chain recombines TRBV7-9 with TRBJ2-3; 16 nucleotides align to TRBD2. The ends lost 4 bases at V and 5 bases at J; junction bases unmatched: 9. The CDR3 has 18 residues. Germline CDR1 and CDR2: SEHNR and FQNEAQ (reference sequence). CDR3 bases: TGTGCCAGCAGCTCGGCCGGGACTAGCGGGGGGGCCGGAGATACGCAGTATTTT. Its protein product is CASSSAGTSGGAGDTQYF.

V usage is TRBV2 and J usage is TRBJ1-5; tentative D call: TRBD1 (6 bases). Trimming left V 3 bases short and J 0 bases short, with 15 bases between. This CDR3 spans 17 amino acids. Germline V CDR1 and CDR2: SNHLY, FYNNEI. The CDR3 region is CASSDGDIPFSNQPQHF. DNA for the CDR3: TGTGCCAGCAGTGATGGGGACATACCTTTTAGCAATCAGCCCCAGCATTTT.

This clone turned up a few times. This chain links TRBV18 with TRBJ2-5, with TRBD1 matching over 7 bases. CDR1 is KGHSH and CDR2 is LQKENI in the germline V gene. V was pared by 2 bases and J by 4 bases, with 4 bases of the junction left unmatched. This CDR3 spans 14 amino acids. The CDR3 region is CASSPMGQSETQYF. CDR3 in DNA: TGTGCCAGCTCACCAATGGGACAGTCAGAGACCCAGTACTTC. The full variable domain, with the rest looked up from reference TRBV18 and TRBJ2-5, is NAGVMQNPRHLVRRRGQEARLRCSPMKGHSHVYWYRQLPEEGLKFMVYLQKENIIDESGMPKERFSAEFPKEGPSILRIQQVVRGDSAAYFCASSPMGQSETQYFGPGTRLLVL.

The rearrangement joins TRBV5-5 to TRBJ2-5; no clear D. The CDR3 covers 12 residues. V gave up 0 bases and J gave up 9 bases, with 9 bases separating them. Germline CDR1 reads SGHKS; CDR2 reads YYEKEE (reference sequence). DNA of the CDR3: TGTGCCAGCAGCTTGGTGGAAAGGGCCCAGTACTTC. Its translation is CASSLVERAQYF.

The rearrangement uses TRBV7-8 and TRBJ1-1; tentatively, D is TRBD1 (5 bases). The CDR3 is 15 residues long. CDR1 and CDR2 from the germline V gene are SGHVS and FQNEAQ. Trimming pared 1 base from V and 5 bases from J, leaving 14 bases between. The CDR3 reads CASSLVGAWGTEAFF. In DNA, the CDR3 is TGTGCCAGCAGCTTAGTAGGGGCGTGGGGAACTGAAGCTTTCTTT.

This chain links TRBV18 with TRBJ1-5; D is possibly TRBD1 (5 bases). This CDR3 contains 14 residues. The V and J ends lost 3 bases and 5 bases respectively, with 11 bases between them. CDR1 KGHSH and CDR2 LQKENI come from the germline V gene. The CDR3: CASSPNLGDQPQHF. In nucleotides, the CDR3 is TGTGCCAGCTCACCGAACTTAGGGGATCAGCCCCAGCATTTT.

A single count supports this clone. The chain links TRBV18 to TRBJ2-5; D is undetermined. The CDR3 loop spans 14 amino acids. Germline V lookup: CDR1 KGHSH, CDR2 LQKENI. Trimming removed 1 base at V and 5 bases at J, with 11 bases between. The CDR3 is CASSPRTVRETQYF. Here the CDR3 DNA reads TGTGCCAGCTCACCACGGACGGTGAGGGAGACCCAGTACTTC.